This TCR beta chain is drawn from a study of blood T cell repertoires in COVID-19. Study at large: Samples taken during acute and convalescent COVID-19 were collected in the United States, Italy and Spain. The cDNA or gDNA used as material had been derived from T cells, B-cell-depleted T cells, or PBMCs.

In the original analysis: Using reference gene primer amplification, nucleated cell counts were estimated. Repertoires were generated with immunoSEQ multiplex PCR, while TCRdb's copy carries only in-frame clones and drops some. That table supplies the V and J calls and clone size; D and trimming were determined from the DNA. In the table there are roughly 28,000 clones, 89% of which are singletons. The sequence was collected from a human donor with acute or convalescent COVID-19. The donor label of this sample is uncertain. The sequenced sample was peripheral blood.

The CDR3 coding sequence is TGTGCCACCAGTGATCCCTCCAGCGGGGGAGTTCGAGAGACCCAGTACTTC. Translating it yields CATSDPSSGGVRETQYF. The chain is built from TRBV24-1 and TRBJ2-5, with 8 bases identical to TRBD2. The V segment lost 3 bases and the J segment 4 bases; nucleotides outside the gene matches: 12. Per the germline V gene, CDR1 is KGHDR and CDR2 is SFDVKD. The CDR3 has 17 amino acids.